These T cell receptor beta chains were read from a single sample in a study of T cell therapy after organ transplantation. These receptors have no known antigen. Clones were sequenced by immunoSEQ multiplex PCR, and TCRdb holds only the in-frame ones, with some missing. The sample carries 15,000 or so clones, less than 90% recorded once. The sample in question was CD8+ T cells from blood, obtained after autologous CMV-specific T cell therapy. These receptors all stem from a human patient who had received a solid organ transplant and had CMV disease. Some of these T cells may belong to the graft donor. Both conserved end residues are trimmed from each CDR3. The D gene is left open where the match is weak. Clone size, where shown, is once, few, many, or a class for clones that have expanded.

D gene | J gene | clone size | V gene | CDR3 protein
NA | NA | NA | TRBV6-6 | ASSYRSGSFFGEQY
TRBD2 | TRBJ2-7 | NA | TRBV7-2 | ASSLGSGGGYEQY
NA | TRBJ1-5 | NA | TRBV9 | ASSVGGGPNQPQH
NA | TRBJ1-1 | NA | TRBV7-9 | ASTDGATEAF
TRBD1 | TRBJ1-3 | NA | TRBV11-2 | ASSLVGRGSGNTIY
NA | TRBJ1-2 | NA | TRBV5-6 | ASSLALGYT
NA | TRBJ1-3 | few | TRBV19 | ASSPGYNSGNTIY
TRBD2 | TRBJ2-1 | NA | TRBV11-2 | ASSLGGLAGYNEQF
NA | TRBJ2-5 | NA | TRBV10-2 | ASSDLAETQY
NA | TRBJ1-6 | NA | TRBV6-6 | ASSKTGATNSPLH
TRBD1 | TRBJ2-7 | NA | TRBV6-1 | ASSADIAGGFYEQY
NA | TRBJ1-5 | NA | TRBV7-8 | ASSLGSDTSNQPQH
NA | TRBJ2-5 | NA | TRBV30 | AWSYSTPQETQY
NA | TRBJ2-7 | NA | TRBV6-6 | ASSYGAFIYEQY
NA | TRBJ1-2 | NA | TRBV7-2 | ASSLLTSYGYT
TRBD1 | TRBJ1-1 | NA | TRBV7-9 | ASRRVGGENTEAF
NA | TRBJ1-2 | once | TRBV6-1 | ASSMRTDGYT
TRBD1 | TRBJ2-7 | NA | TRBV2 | ASSEPGQGTYEQY
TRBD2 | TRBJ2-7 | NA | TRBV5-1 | ASSPRTSPTYEQY
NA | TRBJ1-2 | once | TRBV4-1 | ASSPRGRKIDYGYT
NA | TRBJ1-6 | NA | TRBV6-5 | ASSYVINSPLH
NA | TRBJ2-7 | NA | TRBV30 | AWGLVVYEQY